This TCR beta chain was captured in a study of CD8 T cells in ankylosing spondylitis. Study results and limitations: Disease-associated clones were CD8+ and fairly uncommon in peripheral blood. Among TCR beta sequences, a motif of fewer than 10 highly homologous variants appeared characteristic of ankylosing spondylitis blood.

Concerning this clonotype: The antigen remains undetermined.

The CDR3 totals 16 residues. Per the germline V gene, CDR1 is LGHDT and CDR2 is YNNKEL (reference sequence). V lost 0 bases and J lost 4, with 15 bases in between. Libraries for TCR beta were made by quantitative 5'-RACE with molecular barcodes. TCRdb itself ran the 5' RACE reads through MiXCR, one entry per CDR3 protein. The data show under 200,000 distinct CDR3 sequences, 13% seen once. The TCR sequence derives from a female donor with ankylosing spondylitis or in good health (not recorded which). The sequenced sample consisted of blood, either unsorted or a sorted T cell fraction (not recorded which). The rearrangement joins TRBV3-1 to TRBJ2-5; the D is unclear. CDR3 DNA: TGTGCCAGCAGCCAAGAGTGGATAACTCTCGCAGAGACCCAGTACTTC. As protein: CASSQEWITLAETQYF.